The sequence of this T cell receptor (beta chain) was determined in a study of T cell responses to AZD1222 COVID-19 vaccine. Generated by immunoSEQ multiplex PCR, the TCRdb table keeps only in-frame clones and is missing some. The sample gives around 150,000 clones, approximately 91% of which show up once; 1.5% to 2% is in the top ten. The sequencing here drew on peripheral blood, taken on day 0 of AZD1222 vaccination. The origin of this receptor is an adult in good health.

Written as DNA, the CDR3 is TGTGCCAGCAGTTCCACAGGGGGCGCAAGTAACACTGAAGCTTTCTTT. Translating it yields CASSSTGGASNTEAFF. The chain employs TRBV27 and TRBJ1-1, with 9 bases fitting TRBD1. J was trimmed by 2 bases and V by 4 bases; bases with no gene match: 8. Germline loops: CDR1 MNHEY, CDR2 SMNVEV (reference sequence). This CDR3 comprises 16 residues.